Following are 17 T cell receptor beta chains from one sample sequenced in a study of blood T cells in healthy people across ages. Sample-barcoded 5' priming and a J-beta primer mix drove a second PCR of roughly 7 to 11 cycles. TCRdb re-called the 5' RACE reads with MiXCR, one entry per CDR3 protein. Among around 800,000 distinct CDR3 sequences listed, around half were seen once. The source material was blood. Receptors were obtained from a man at least 80 years old in good health.

The table lists this clonotype with a few counts. The V call is TRBV7-2, the J call TRBJ2-3, with unresolved D. V lost 2 bases and J 5 bases, leaving 5 bases between the germline ends. Per the germline V gene, CDR1 is SGHTA and CDR2 is FQGNSA. CDR3 length: 12 amino acids. The chain's CDR3 is CASSLSIDTQYF. The CDR3 region has the DNA TGTGCCAGCAGCTTATCTATAGATACGCAGTATTTT.

This clonotype was found many times. V and J are TRBV7-3 and TRBJ2-7, with TRBD2 matching 15 bases. The CDR3 is 15 residues long. V dropped 0 bases and J dropped 6; count of bases not matched to a gene: 0. Germline V gives CDR1 SGHTA, CDR2 FQGTGA. DNA of the CDR3: TGTGCCAGCAGCTTAACGGGACTAGCGGGAGGCGAGCAGTACTTC. It encodes CASSLTGLAGGEQYF.

This clonotype has only a few counts. The rearrangement uses TRBV24-1 and TRBJ2-3; the match to TRBD2 covers 10 bases. The CDR3 is made up of 17 amino acids. Unmatched junction bases numbered 7, after V lost 3 bases and J lost 2 bases. The germline gives CDR1 KGHDR, CDR2 SFDVKD. The CDR3 region has the DNA TGTGCCACCAGTGATACGACCGGGACTAGCGACACAGATACGCAGTATTTT. Its translation is CATSDTTGTSDTDTQYF.

This clonotype showed up just a few times. The chain couples TRBV7-2 to TRBJ2-1; no definite D call. Between the trimmed V and J ends, which lost 1 base and 10 bases, there was a span of 20 bases. Germline assignment: CDR1 SGHTA and CDR2 FQGNSA. The CDR3 length is 16 residues. The chain's CDR3 is CASSLGGRDFPPEQFF. For the CDR3, the DNA is TGTGCCAGCAGCTTAGGCGGCAGAGATTTTCCCCCGGAGCAGTTCTTC.

This clonotype was seen more than once but under ten times. The chain combines TRBV9 with TRBJ2-7; 7 nucleotides align to TRBD1. CDR1 SGDLS and CDR2 YYNGEE come from the germline V gene. V shed 3 bases and J 2 bases; nucleotides not matched to a gene: 8. The length of the CDR3 is 15 residues. Here the CDR3 reads CASSAGQSLTYEQYF. CDR3 in DNA: TGTGCCAGCAGCGCGGGACAGTCGTTAACCTACGAGCAGTACTTC.

The V call is TRBV27, the J call TRBJ1-5, with D unclear. The CDR3 loop spans 12 amino acids. The germline V and J ends were trimmed by 8 bases and 9 bases, with 14 bases remaining between them. Per germline, CDR1 MNHEY and CDR2 SMNVEV (reference sequence). The CDR3 sequence: CASSNFGRPQHF. CDR3 coding DNA: TGTGCCAGCTCAAACTTCGGGCGGCCCCAGCATTTT.

The J gene is TRBJ2-1, the V gene TRBV6-1; D not resolved. The CDR3 has 15 amino acids. Germline V gives CDR1 MNHNS, CDR2 SASEGT. V was clipped by 2 bases and J by 0 bases, with 8 bases between them. DNA for the CDR3: TGTGCCAGCAGTGAAAGGACGGACTCCTACAATGAGCAGTTCTTC. Amino acids: CASSERTDSYNEQFF.

This clonotype has at least ten counts. The V and J genes are TRBV12-3 or TRBV12-4 and TRBJ2-2; 9 bases line up with TRBD2. J gave up 4 bases and V 1 base, and 4 bases lay outside the gene matches. The CDR3 runs to 16 residues. In DNA, the CDR3 is TGTGCCAGCAGTTTAGGTCCTAGCGGGGCCACCGGGGAGCTGTTTTTT. Translation gives CASSLGPSGATGELFF.

This clonotype showed up just a few times. The chain uses TRBV7-2 and TRBJ2-7, with 11 bases aligning to TRBD1. This CDR3 region has 15 residues. V trimming: 4 bases; J trimming: 2 bases; junction bases outside the gene matches: 4. The germline V gene has CDR1 SGHTA and CDR2 FQGNSA. For the CDR3, the DNA is TGTGCCAGCAGCTCCTCGGGACAGGGGGCCTACGAGCAGTACTTC. Protein sequence: CASSSSGQGAYEQYF. Using reference TRBV7-2 and TRBJ2-7 for the parts outside the CDR3, the full variable domain is GAGVSQSPSNKVTEKGKDVELRCDPISGHTALYWYRQSLGQGLEFLIYFQGNSAPDKSGLPSDRFSAERTGGSVSTLTIQRTQQEDSAVYLCASSSSGQGAYEQYFGPGTRLTVT.

There are many counts of this clonotype. V is TRBV10-3 and J is TRBJ2-1, with TRBD2 matching over 7 bases. The germline gives CDR1 ENHRY, CDR2 SYGVKD. The V gene end was trimmed by 5 bases and the J gene end by 2 bases; junction bases not matched to a gene: 3. This CDR3 has 14 residues. In nucleotides, the CDR3 is TGTGCCATCAGTAGCGGGATGCCCTACAATGAGCAGTTCTTC. Translated, it gives CAISSGMPYNEQFF.

This clonotype has only a few counts. The chain employs TRBV4-1 and TRBJ2-1; 7 nucleotides agree with TRBD1. Germline-derived CDR1 and CDR2 are MGHRA and YSYEKL. The CDR3 runs 15 residues. Trimming took 0 bases from V and 7 from J; bases not matched to a gene: 6. CDR3 loop: CASSQEGRGLNEQFF. CDR3 DNA: TGCGCCAGCAGCCAAGAGGGCAGGGGGTTAAATGAGCAGTTCTTC.

V usage is TRBV6-1 and J usage is TRBJ1-5; D perhaps matches TRBD1 (5 bases). The CDR3 totals 14 residues. Per germline, CDR1 MNHNS and CDR2 SASEGT. Trimming took 8 bases from V and 6 from J, leaving 17 bases between them. The CDR3 protein is CASRPRGATQPQHF. The CDR3 DNA reads TGTGCCAGCCGACCGAGGGGCGCAACTCAGCCCCAGCATTTT.

The chain combines TRBV5-1 with TRBJ2-5; 8 bases are shared with TRBD2. J was trimmed by 2 bases and V by 4 bases; bases with no gene match: 10. The germline CDR1 and CDR2 sequences are SGHRS and YFSETQ. This CDR3 is built from 16 residues. The CDR3 bases are TGCGCCAGCAGCCTCCGCCCGAGCGGGGGACAAGAGACCCAGTACTTC. It codes for CASSLRPSGGQETQYF.

The chain carries TRBV2 and TRBJ2-5; no reliable D call. Germline CDR1 reads SNHLY; CDR2 reads FYNNEI. Between the trimmed V and J ends, which lost 2 bases and 11 bases, there was a span of 21 bases. The CDR3 has 15 amino acids. CDR3 in DNA: TGTGCCAGCAGTGAACGGGTAGGGATAAGCAATGAGCAGTACTTC. This translates into CASSERVGISNEQYF.

This clonotype was found a few times. The chain has TRBV10-3 and TRBJ2-7; D gene uncertain. V gave up 1 base and J gave up 6 bases, with 7 bases separating them. This CDR3 comprises 12 residues. CDR1 and CDR2 (germline): ENHRY, SYGVKD. The CDR3 region has the DNA TGTGCCATCAGTGAGTTAACGGGCGAGCAGTACTTC. It is translated as CAISELTGEQYF.

V is TRBV20-1 and J is TRBJ2-1; the match to TRBD1 covers 10 bases. V was clipped by 5 bases and J by 13 bases; unmatched bases: 23. The CDR3 runs 17 residues. The germline V gene has CDR1 DFQATT and CDR2 SNEGSKA (reference sequence). CDR3 sequence: CSAPPTGGFRGTETQFF. The DNA of the CDR3 is TGCAGTGCTCCGCCGACAGGGGGCTTTCGGGGAACAGAGACCCAGTTCTTC.

A single count supports this clonotype. This rearrangement joins TRBV13 to TRBJ2-4; D is perhaps TRBD1 or TRBD2 (6 bases each). CDR1 and CDR2 (germline): PRHDT, FYEKMQ (reference sequence). Trimming removed 5 bases from V and 8 bases from J, with 25 bases in between. This CDR3 contains 17 residues. The DNA of the CDR3 is TGTGCCAGCAGCCCCCCCCGGGGTCCAAGGGGGGTTCACATTCAGTACTTC. Translated: CASSPPRGPRGVHIQYF.